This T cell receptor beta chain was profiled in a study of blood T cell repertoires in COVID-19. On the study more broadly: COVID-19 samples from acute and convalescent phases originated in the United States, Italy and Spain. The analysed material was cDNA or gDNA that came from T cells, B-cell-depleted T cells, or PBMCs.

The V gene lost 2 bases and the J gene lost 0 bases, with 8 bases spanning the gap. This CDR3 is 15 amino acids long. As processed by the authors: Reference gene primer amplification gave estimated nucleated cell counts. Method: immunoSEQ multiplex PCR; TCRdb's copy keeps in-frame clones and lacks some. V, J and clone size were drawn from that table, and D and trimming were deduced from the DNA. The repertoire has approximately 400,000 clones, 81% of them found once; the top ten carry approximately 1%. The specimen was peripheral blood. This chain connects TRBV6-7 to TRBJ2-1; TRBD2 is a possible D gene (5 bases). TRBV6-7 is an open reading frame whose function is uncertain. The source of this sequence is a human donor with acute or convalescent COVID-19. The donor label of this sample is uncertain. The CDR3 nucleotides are TGTGCCAGCAGTTACGGCGGGTGCTCCTACAATGAGCAGTTCTTC. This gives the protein CASSYGGCSYNEQFF.